The source of this TCR beta chain is a study of blood T cell repertoires in COVID-19 (dated by TCRdb to the early 2020s). With regard to the full study: Collaborator samples came from the United States, Italy and Spain and covered acute and convalescent phases of COVID-19. The prospective study material was composed of cDNA or gDNA derived from T cells, B-cell-depleted T cells, or PBMCs. Subjects who had been exposed to COVID-19, were actively infected with it, or had recovered from it provided the deeply sampled blood TCRbeta repertoires that made up the dataset. A freely available public database, intended as a resource for researchers studying the immune response to SARS-CoV-2, is where the repertoires were released. Samples came from the ongoing ImmuneRACE study (first 160 participants) plus 1,254 subjects from 6 global collaborators. Nearly every sample came with metadata listing a de-identified subject ID, COVID-19 status, age in years and sex. HLA class I and class II types, where available, came from metadata supplied by the sample provider rather than from assay-based typing. Study-wide findings and limitations: The quantity of clinical and demographic metadata differed by source and by participant and was supplied without curation.

On this clone itself: Its antigen is unknown. No much larger clonotype is one base removed from it; base qualities were not supplied.

The immunoSEQ Assay, a bias-controlled multiplex PCR, was used to amplify TCRbeta CDR3 regions from genomic DNA. The source study handled its data this way. The number of nucleated cells in each sample was estimated from the amplification of reference gene primers within the assay. To quantify the absolute abundance of each unique TCRbeta CDR3 rearrangement, sequence reads were collapsed and filtered. For each sample, productive Simpson clonality was calculated as the square root of Simpson's diversity index over productive rearrangements. TCRdb mirrors the immuneACCESS table, restricted to in-frame sequences. Some clones are absent from its copies; in checked studies, under half trace to an unresolved V gene, and the reason for the others is unknown. V and J calls and clone size are given by that table; D and trimming were obtained from the DNA. This sample gives fewer than 300,000 clones in total; approximately 90% of them show up just once. The ten largest clones add up to approximately 2% of the sample.

Trimming removed 8 bases from V and 5 bases from J; the gene matches leave 3 bases unexplained. As encoded in the germline V gene (reference sequence), CDR1 is SEHNR while CDR2 is FQNEAQ. The CDR3 covers 14 residues, taking in both the cysteine and the phenylalanine. Of the read, only the CDR3 DNA is kept; its 42 bases are in frame from base 1. One collaborating source in Seattle enrolled patients during active infection and followed them longitudinally through the course of disease. The collaborating institutions used their own protocols to collect whole blood in K2EDTA tubes. For TCRbeta analysis, collaborators shipped samples in one of three forms: frozen whole blood, isolated PBMCs, or DNA extracted from either of those sample types.

Material for sequencing was peripheral blood. The receptor was isolated from a woman aged 25 to 39 with COVID-19, enrolled during active disease. Rearrangement joined TRBV7-9 to TRBJ2-1; TRBD2 lines up with 13 middle nucleotides. The CDR3 protein sequence reads: CASLGLAGNNEQFF. The DNA reads as follows: TGTGCCAGCCTGGGACTAGCGGGGAACAATGAGCAGTTCTTC. The CDR3, completed at both ends by the reference TRBV7-9 and TRBJ2-1 genes, gives the full variable domain DTGVSQNPRHKITKRGQNVTFRCDPISEHNRLYWYRQTLGQGPEFLTYFQNEAQLEKSRLLSDRFSAERPKGSFSTLEIQRTEQGDSAMYLCASLGLAGNNEQFFGPGTRLTVL.